These 2 T cell receptor beta chains originate from one sample sequenced in a study of T cell repertoires in cytomegalovirus infection. Antigens of these TCRs are unknown. Each CDR3 protein is one row after TCRdb ran MiXCR on the reads. The data contain around 570,000 distinct CDR3 sequences, roughly 42% of them singletons. The sample here was cultured PBMCs, taken from culture after CMV antigen stimulation. The receptor source for this set is a human donor in good health (CMV status not recorded). Some clones in this sample may be carry-over from other donors' samples.

The chain employs TRBV2 and TRBJ1-4, with 8 bases aligning to TRBD1. The junction had 2 bases not matched to a gene; V was cut back by 7 bases and J by 7 bases. CDR1 is SNHLY and CDR2 is FYNNEI in the germline V gene. This CDR3 has 12 residues. CDR3 region: CASKTGVEKLFF. DNA for the CDR3: TGTGCCAGCAAGACAGGGGTTGAAAAACTGTTTTTT.

This clonotype was counted many times. The CDR3 DNA follows: TGTGCCAGCAGCTTAGGCCGGGACAGGGGGTGGTTGGCCCTCAATCAGCCCCAGCATTTT. Translating gives CASSLGRDRGWLALNQPQHF. The V and J genes are TRBV7-8 and TRBJ1-5; 11 bases fit TRBD1. Germline CDR1 SGHVS, CDR2 FQNEAQ. This CDR3 has 20 amino acids. The trim removed 1 base at V and 3 bases at J, leaving 14 bases unmatched. Looking up the rest from reference TRBV7-8 and TRBJ1-5 gives the full variable domain: GAGVSQSPRYKVAKRGQDVALRCDPISGHVSLFWYQQALGQGPEFLTYFQNEAQLDKSGLPSDRFFAERPEGSVSTLKIQRTQQEDSAVYLCASSLGRDRGWLALNQPQHFGDGTRLSIL.